These 22 T cell receptor beta chains were sequenced from one sample in a study of shared clonotypes between healthy human individuals. Method: immunoSEQ multiplex PCR; TCRdb's copy keeps in-frame clones and lacks some. The repertoire includes over a million clones, 95% to 99% of them detected once, and 0.45% sits in the top ten. The sequencing sample was made of naive CD4+ T cells sorted from blood. As to subset: CD45RA+ positively selected. These receptors were collected from a man aged 25 to 45 in good health.

The genes are TRBV5-1 and TRBJ2-5, with no clear D. The CDR3 is 14 residues long. Germline lookup yields CDR1 SGHRS and CDR2 YFSETQ. Trimming cost V 4 bases and J 5 bases, with 15 bases left between them. The CDR3 is CASSRFGSGETQYF. The CDR3, as DNA: TGCGCCAGCAGCCGTTTCGGGTCCGGGGAGACCCAGTACTTC.

The chain is built from TRBV7-9 and TRBJ2-2; D not resolved. The CDR3 runs 10 residues. V shed 2 bases and J shed 9 bases, with 1 base lying between them. The germline gives CDR1 SEHNR, CDR2 FQNEAQ (reference sequence). CDR3 DNA sequence: TGTGCCAGCAGCTTAAGGGAGCTGTTTTTT. Translation gives CASSLRELFF. Looking up the rest from reference TRBV7-9 and TRBJ2-2 gives the full variable domain: DTGVSQNPRHKITKRGQNVTFRCDPISEHNRLYWYRQTLGQGPEFLTYFQNEAQLEKSRLLSDRFSAERPKGSFSTLEIQRTEQGDSAMYLCASSLRELFFGEGSRLTVL.

The chain links TRBV11-2 to TRBJ2-3, with 7 bases identical to TRBD1. This CDR3 comprises 13 residues. Germline loops: CDR1 SGHAT, CDR2 FQNNGV. The V gene end was trimmed by 5 bases and the J gene end by 6 bases; junction bases not matched to a gene: 5. The CDR3 here is CASSQGVGDTQYF. The CDR3 nucleotides are TGTGCCAGCAGCCAGGGGGTCGGGGATACGCAGTATTTT.

V and J are TRBV28 and TRBJ1-1; maybe TRBD1 (6 bases). Between the trimmed V and J ends, which lost 6 bases and 1 base, there was a span of 15 bases. The CDR3 loop spans 15 amino acids. From germline, CDR1 is MDHEN and CDR2 SYDVKM. The CDR3 spells CASREPGVSNTEAFF. As DNA, the CDR3 is TGTGCCAGCAGGGAACCAGGGGTTTCGAACACTGAAGCTTTCTTT.

This rearrangement joins TRBV28 to TRBJ1-5, with D possibly being TRBD1 (5 bases). In germline, CDR1 is MDHEN, CDR2 SYDVKM. This CDR3 has 16 amino acids. V lost 4 bases to trimming and J lost 0 bases, with 13 bases between them. CDR3 sequence reads: CASSSERGPSNQPQHF. CDR3 nucleotides: TGTGCCAGCAGTTCCGAAAGGGGCCCTAGCAATCAGCCCCAGCATTTT. The full variable domain, in which reference TRBV28 and TRBJ1-5 provide the parts outside the CDR3, is DVKVTQSSRYLVKRTGEKVFLECVQDMDHENMFWYRQDPGLGLRLIYFSYDVKMKEKGDIPEGYSVSREKKERFSLILESASTNQTSMYLCASSSERGPSNQPQHFGDGTRLSIL.

V and J are TRBV30 and TRBJ2-7, with D possibly TRBD1 on 5 matching bases. The CDR3 extends over 13 amino acids. V was clipped by 2 bases and J by 3 bases, with 11 bases between them. The V gene's germline CDR1 is GTSNPN and CDR2 SVGIG (reference sequence). CDR3: CAWSRTPGYEQYF. As DNA, the CDR3 is TGTGCCTGGAGTCGGACACCAGGCTACGAGCAGTACTTC. Full variable domain (missing parts from reference TRBV30 and TRBJ2-7): SQTIHQWPATLVQPVGSPLSLECTVEGTSNPNLYWYRQAAGRGLQLLFYSVGIGQISSEVPQNLSASRPQDRQFILSSKKLLLSDSGFYLCAWSRTPGYEQYFGPGTRLTVT.

The rearrangement uses TRBV2 and TRBJ2-2; unclear D gene. Germline CDR1 reads SNHLY; CDR2 reads FYNNEI. V gave up 9 bases and J gave up 5 bases, with 13 bases separating them. The CDR3 loop spans 13 amino acids. CDR3 coding DNA: TGTGCCAGAGACCCCCTCGGGACCGGGGAGCTGTTTTTT. This gives the protein CARDPLGTGELFF.

The chain uses TRBV19 and TRBJ2-5, with TRBD1 matching over 8 bases. This CDR3 is 15 amino acids long. The V gene end was trimmed by 4 bases and the J gene end by 1 base; junction bases not matched to a gene: 5. Germline values: CDR1 LNHDA, CDR2 SQIVND (reference sequence). DNA of the CDR3: TGTGCCAGTAGTACCTACCAGGGGGCCCAAGAGACCCAGTACTTC. Its protein is CASSTYQGAQETQYF.

This clone was recorded once. The chain recombines TRBV29-1 with TRBJ1-2; 8 nucleotides match TRBD1. V lost 6 bases to trimming and J lost 5 bases; unmatched junction nucleotides: 8. CDR1 is SQVTM, CDR2 ANQGSEA, per germline. The CDR3 has 13 residues. Here the CDR3 DNA reads TGCAGCGTCGGACAGGGAGTTTTGTATGGCTACACCTTC. Amino acid sequence: CSVGQGVLYGYTF.

The chain recombines TRBV25-1 with TRBJ2-7; D is ambiguous. The CDR3 spans 11 residues. The V end lost 6 bases, the J end lost 3 bases, and 6 bases lay between the germline ends. Germline V lookup: CDR1 MGHDK, CDR2 SYGVNS. The CDR3 DNA is TGTGCCAGCAGAAGACTCTACGAGCAGTACTTC. It codes for CASRRLYEQYF.

The rearrangement joins TRBV28 to TRBJ2-7; 10 nucleotides agree with TRBD1. The CDR3 sequence is 15 residues long. From germline, CDR1 is MDHEN and CDR2 SYDVKM. With V trimmed by 5 bases and J by 6 bases, 10 bases remained unmatched. The CDR3 region is CASSTRDRGPSEQYF. CDR3 DNA sequence: TGTGCCAGCAGTACCCGGGACAGGGGACCCTCCGAGCAGTACTTC.

V is TRBV19 and J is TRBJ1-3; TRBD1 agrees at 9 bases. Germline CDR1 is LNHDA and CDR2 is SQIVND (reference sequence). This CDR3 has 16 amino acids. The ends lost 5 bases at V and 3 bases at J; junction bases unmatched: 8. CDR3 amino acids: CASSLRDRVGGNTIYF. CDR3 nucleotide sequence: TGTGCCAGTAGTCTCCGGGACAGGGTTGGTGGAAACACCATATATTTT.

The V and J genes are TRBV7-8 and TRBJ2-7, with D unclear. V lost 1 base to trimming and J lost 2 bases, with 6 bases between them. The CDR3 sequence is 13 residues long. Germline V CDR1 and CDR2: SGHVS, FQNEAQ. The CDR3 protein is CASSLGQPYEQYF. The CDR3 bases are TGTGCCAGCAGCTTAGGACAACCCTACGAGCAGTACTTC. The variable domain in full, completed from reference TRBV7-8 and TRBJ2-7, reads GAGVSQSPRYKVAKRGQDVALRCDPISGHVSLFWYQQALGQGPEFLTYFQNEAQLDKSGLPSDRFFAERPEGSVSTLKIQRTQQEDSAVYLCASSLGQPYEQYFGPGTRLTVT.

Concerning this clone: This sample also contains other DNA sequences that code for the same CDR3. V and J are TRBV4-3 and TRBJ2-1; D is ambiguous. CDR1 LGHNA and CDR2 YSLEER come from the germline V gene. V was shortened by 0 bases and J by 0 bases, with 6 bases between the two germline ends. This CDR3 has 15 amino acids. The CDR3 here is CASSQDPDSYNEQFF. As DNA, the CDR3 is TGCGCCAGCAGCCAAGACCCAGACTCCTACAATGAGCAGTTCTTC.

The chain has TRBV28 and TRBJ2-1; 10 bases match TRBD2. The CDR3 totals 15 residues. The V gene end was trimmed by 8 bases and the J gene end by 5 bases; junction bases not matched to a gene: 9. Germline V CDR1 and CDR2: MDHEN, SYDVKM. This chain's CDR3 is CASPSPSGRNNEQFF. The DNA for the CDR3 is TGTGCCAGCCCTTCTCCTAGCGGGAGAAACAATGAGCAGTTCTTC. The full variable domain, in which reference TRBV28 and TRBJ2-1 provide the parts outside the CDR3, is DVKVTQSSRYLVKRTGEKVFLECVQDMDHENMFWYRQDPGLGLRLIYFSYDVKMKEKGDIPEGYSVSREKKERFSLILESASTNQTSMYLCASPSPSGRNNEQFFGPGTRLTVL.

This chain joins TRBV14 and TRBJ2-1; D ambiguous. CDR1 and CDR2 from the germline V gene are SGHDN and FVKESK. This CDR3 comprises 13 residues. Trimming cost V 4 bases and J 9 bases, with 13 bases left between them. The DNA for the CDR3 is TGTGCCAGCAGCCCGATCCTAACTTCTGAGCAGTTCTTC. It codes for CASSPILTSEQFF.

The chain couples TRBV5-8 to TRBJ2-7; D possibly corresponds to TRBD1 (5 bases). The CDR3 is 16 amino acids. From germline, CDR1 is SGHTS and CDR2 YDEGEE. V lost 6 bases and J 1 base, leaving 20 bases between the germline ends. The CDR3 loop is CASTLPLIRVSYEQYF. The DNA of the CDR3 is TGTGCCAGCACCTTACCCTTAATCAGGGTATCCTACGAGCAGTACTTC.

CDR3 bases: TGTGCCAGCAACGCCGGGACTTCGAACACCGGGGAGCTGTTTTTT. This codes for CASNAGTSNTGELFF. V is TRBV5-6 and J is TRBJ2-2, with D perhaps matching TRBD2 (6 bases). With 6 bases removed from V and 0 bases from J, the gap between germline ends came to 12 bases. Germline values: CDR1 SGHDT, CDR2 YYEEEE. This CDR3 region has 15 residues. The variable domain in full, with the rest retrieved from reference TRBV5-6 and TRBJ2-2, is DAGVTQSPTHLIKTRGQQVTLRCSPKSGHDTVSWYQQALGQGPQFIFQYYEEEERQRGNFPDRFSGHQFPNYSSELNVNALLLGDSALYLCASNAGTSNTGELFFGEGSRLTVL.

V and J are TRBV5-1 and TRBJ2-5, with 8 bases identical to TRBD1. Trimming took 4 bases from V and 5 from J; bases not matched to a gene: 7. Germline assignment: CDR1 SGHRS and CDR2 YFSETQ. The CDR3 extends over 14 amino acids. The CDR3 DNA is TGCGCCAGCAGCCCGACCCCAGGGGGCGAGACCCAGTACTTC. This codes for CASSPTPGGETQYF.

CDR3 DNA: TGTGCCAGCAGCCCACCCCAAGGGGGCAAAGGCTACACCTTC. Translation: CASSPPQGGKGYTF. This rearrangement joins TRBV28 to TRBJ1-2, with 7 bases aligning to TRBD1. Unmatched junction bases numbered 12, after V lost 6 bases and J lost 8 bases. CDR1 MDHEN and CDR2 SYDVKM come from the germline V gene. The CDR3 is 14 residues long.

A word on this clone: The sample carries other DNA sequences with the same CDR3. The J gene is TRBJ2-5, the V gene TRBV7-9; D gene ambiguous. Trimming removed 0 bases at V and 1 base at J, with 9 bases between. CDR1 and CDR2 (germline): SEHNR, FQNEAQ (reference sequence). The CDR3 totals 15 residues. The CDR3 sequence: CASSLAVGIQETQYF. CDR3 DNA sequence: TGTGCCAGCAGCTTAGCGGTTGGGATCCAAGAGACCCAGTACTTC.

The chain couples TRBV9 to TRBJ2-5; D might be TRBD2 (6 bases). CDR1 is SGDLS and CDR2 is YYNGEE in the germline V gene. The CDR3 totals 14 residues. Trimming shortened V by 0 bases and J by 5 bases, and 11 bases separated the two germline ends. CDR3 DNA: TGTGCCAGCAGCGTAGATGGAGGGACGGAGACCCAGTACTTC. It specifies CASSVDGGTETQYF. The full variable domain, its missing parts supplied by reference TRBV9 and TRBJ2-5, is DSGVTQTPKHLITATGQRVTLRCSPRSGDLSVYWYQQSLDQGLQFLIQYYNGEERAKGNILERFSAQQFPDLHSELNLSSLELGDSALYFCASSVDGGTETQYFGPGTRLLVL.